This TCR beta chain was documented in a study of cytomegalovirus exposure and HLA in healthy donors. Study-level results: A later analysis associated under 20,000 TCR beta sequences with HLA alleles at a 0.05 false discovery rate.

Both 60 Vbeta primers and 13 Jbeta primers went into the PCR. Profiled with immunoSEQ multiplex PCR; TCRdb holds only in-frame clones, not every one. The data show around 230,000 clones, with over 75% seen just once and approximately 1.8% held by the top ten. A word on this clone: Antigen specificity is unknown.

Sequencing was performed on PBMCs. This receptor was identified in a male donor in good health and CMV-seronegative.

The CDR3 nucleotides read TGTGCCAGCAGTTTACAGGGGGCTTTCTTT. This encodes CASSLQGAFF. The chain combines TRBV28 with TRBJ1-1; D is possibly TRBD1 (6 bases). V lost 2 bases to trimming and J lost 11 bases, with 6 bases between them. The CDR3 totals 10 residues. Germline assignment: CDR1 MDHEN and CDR2 SYDVKM. The full variable domain, in which reference TRBV28 and TRBJ1-1 provide the parts outside the CDR3, is DVKVTQSSRYLVKRTGEKVFLECVQDMDHENMFWYRQDPGLGLRLIYFSYDVKMKEKGDIPEGYSVSREKKERFSLILESASTNQTSMYLCASSLQGAFFGQGTRLTVV.